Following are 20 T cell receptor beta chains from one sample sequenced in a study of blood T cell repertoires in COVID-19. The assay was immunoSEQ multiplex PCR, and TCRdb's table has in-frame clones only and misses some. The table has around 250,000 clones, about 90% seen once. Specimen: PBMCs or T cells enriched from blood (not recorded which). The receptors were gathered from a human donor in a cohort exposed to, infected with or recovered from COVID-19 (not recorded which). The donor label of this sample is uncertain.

The CDR3 loop reads CASSWDSRSYNEQFF. For the CDR3, the DNA is TGCGCCAGCAGTTGGGACTCTCGCTCCTACAATGAGCAGTTCTTC. This chain joins TRBV5-1 and TRBJ2-1; possibly TRBD2 for D (6 bases). Per the germline V gene, CDR1 is SGHRS and CDR2 is YFSETQ. Between the trimmed V and J ends, which lost 5 bases and 0 bases, there was a span of 12 bases. The CDR3 length is 15 residues.

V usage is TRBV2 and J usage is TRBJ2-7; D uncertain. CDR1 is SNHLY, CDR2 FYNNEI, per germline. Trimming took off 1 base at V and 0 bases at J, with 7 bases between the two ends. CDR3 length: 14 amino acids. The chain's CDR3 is CASSEDQYSYEQYF. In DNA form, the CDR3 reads TGTGCCAGCAGTGAAGACCAGTACTCCTACGAGCAGTACTTC.

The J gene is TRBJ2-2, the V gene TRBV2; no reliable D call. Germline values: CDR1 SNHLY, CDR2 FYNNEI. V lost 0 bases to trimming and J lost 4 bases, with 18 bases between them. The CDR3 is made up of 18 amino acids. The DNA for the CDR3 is TGTGCCAGCAGTGAAGCGCCTTTTATATCTGTGGCCACCGGGGAGCTGTTTTTT. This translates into CASSEAPFISVATGELFF.

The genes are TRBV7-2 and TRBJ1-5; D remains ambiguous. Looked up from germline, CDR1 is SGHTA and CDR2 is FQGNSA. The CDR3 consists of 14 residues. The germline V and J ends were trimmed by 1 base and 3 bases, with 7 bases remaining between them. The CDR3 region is CASSLVVANQPQHF. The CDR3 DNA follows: TGTGCCAGCAGCTTAGTGGTGGCCAATCAGCCCCAGCATTTT.

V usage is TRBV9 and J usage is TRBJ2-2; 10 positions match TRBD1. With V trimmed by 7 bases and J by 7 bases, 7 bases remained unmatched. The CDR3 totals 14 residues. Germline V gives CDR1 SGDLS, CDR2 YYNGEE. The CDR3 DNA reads TGTGCCAGCGAGACAGGGGGCTTTAACGGGGAGCTGTTTTTT. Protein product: CASETGGFNGELFF.

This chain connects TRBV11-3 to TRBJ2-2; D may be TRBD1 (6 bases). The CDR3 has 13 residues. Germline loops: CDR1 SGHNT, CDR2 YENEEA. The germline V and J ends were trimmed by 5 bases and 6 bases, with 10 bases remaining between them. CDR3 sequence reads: CASSHRDPGELFF. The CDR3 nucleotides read TGTGCCAGCAGCCACAGGGACCCCGGGGAGCTGTTTTTT.

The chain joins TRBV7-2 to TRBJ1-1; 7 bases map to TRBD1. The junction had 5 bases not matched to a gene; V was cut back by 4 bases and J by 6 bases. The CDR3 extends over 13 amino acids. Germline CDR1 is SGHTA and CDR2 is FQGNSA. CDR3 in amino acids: CASSSLQGAEAFF. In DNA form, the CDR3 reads TGTGCCAGCAGCTCACTCCAGGGGGCTGAAGCTTTCTTT.

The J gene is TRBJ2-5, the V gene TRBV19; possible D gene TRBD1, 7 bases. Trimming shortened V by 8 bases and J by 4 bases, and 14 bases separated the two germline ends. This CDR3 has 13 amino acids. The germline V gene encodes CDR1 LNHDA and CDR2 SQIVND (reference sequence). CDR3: CASSPQGGETQYF. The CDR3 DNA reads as TGTGCCAGTTCTCCTCAGGGGGGAGAGACCCAGTACTTC.

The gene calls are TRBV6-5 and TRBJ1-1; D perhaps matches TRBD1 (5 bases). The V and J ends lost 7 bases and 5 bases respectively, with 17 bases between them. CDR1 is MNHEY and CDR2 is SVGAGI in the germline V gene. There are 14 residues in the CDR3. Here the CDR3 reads CASIPQPGVTEAFF. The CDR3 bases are TGTGCCAGCATCCCCCAACCGGGGGTTACTGAAGCTTTCTTT.

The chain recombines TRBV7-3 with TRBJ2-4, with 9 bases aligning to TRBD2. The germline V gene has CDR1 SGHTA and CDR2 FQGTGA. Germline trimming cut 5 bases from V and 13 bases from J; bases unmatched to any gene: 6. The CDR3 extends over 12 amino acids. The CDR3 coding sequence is TGTGCCAGCAGCACCAGCGGGGGGACACAGTACTTC. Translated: CASSTSGGTQYF.

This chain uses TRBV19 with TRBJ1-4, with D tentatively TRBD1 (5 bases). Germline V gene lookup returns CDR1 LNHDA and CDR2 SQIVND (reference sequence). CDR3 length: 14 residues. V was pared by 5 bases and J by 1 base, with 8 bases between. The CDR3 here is CASSDSGTNEKLFF. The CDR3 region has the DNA TGTGCCAGTAGTGACAGTGGAACTAATGAAAAACTGTTTTTT.

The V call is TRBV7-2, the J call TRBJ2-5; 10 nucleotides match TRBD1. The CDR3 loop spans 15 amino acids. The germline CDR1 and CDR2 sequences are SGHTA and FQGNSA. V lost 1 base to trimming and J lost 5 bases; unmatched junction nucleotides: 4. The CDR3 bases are TGTGCCAGCAGCTTAGGGGACAGGGGACGGGAGACCCAGTACTTC. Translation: CASSLGDRGRETQYF.

CDR3 protein: CASRPILGTEAFF. In DNA form, the CDR3 reads TGTGCCAGCAGACCGATCCTAGGCACTGAAGCTTTCTTT. The J gene is TRBJ1-1, the V gene TRBV28; no reliable D call. This CDR3 is built from 13 residues. V shed 6 bases and J shed 4 bases, with 12 bases lying between them. Germline-derived CDR1 and CDR2 are MDHEN and SYDVKM.

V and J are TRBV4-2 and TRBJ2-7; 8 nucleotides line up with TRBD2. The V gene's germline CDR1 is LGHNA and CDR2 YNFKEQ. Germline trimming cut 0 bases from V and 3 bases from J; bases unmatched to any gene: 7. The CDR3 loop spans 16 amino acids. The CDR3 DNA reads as TGTGCCAGCAGCCAAGATGGCGGGGGGACGCACTACGAGCAGTACTTC. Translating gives CASSQDGGGTHYEQYF.

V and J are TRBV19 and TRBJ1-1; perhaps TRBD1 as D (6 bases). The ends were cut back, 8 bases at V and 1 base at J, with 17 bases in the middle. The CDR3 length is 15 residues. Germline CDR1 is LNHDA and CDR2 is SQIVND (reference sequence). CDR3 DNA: TGTGCCAGTGCCGATGGGGGCGCCGGGAACACTGAAGCTTTCTTT. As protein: CASADGGAGNTEAFF.

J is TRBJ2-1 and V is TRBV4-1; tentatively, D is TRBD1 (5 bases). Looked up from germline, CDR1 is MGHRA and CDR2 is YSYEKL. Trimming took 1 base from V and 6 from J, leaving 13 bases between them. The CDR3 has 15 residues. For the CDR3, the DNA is TGCGCCAGCAGCCAAGTTACAGGTAGGGTCAATGAGCAGTTCTTC. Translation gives CASSQVTGRVNEQFF.

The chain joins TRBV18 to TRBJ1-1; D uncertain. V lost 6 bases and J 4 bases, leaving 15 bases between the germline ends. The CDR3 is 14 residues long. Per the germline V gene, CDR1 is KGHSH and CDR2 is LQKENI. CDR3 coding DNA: TGTGCCAGCTCCCAGTCCCGGGTCGGCACTGAAGCTTTCTTT. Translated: CASSQSRVGTEAFF.

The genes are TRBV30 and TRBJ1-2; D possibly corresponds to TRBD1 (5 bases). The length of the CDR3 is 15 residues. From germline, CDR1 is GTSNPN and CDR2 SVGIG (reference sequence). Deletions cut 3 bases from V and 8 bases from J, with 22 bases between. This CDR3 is CAWRFLRAPSGGYTF. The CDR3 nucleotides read TGTGCCTGGAGGTTTCTCAGGGCCCCCAGTGGGGGCTACACCTTC.

The CDR3 here is CASSDGQAPPGYTF. As DNA, the CDR3 is TGCGCCAGCAGTGATGGACAGGCCCCTCCTGGCTACACCTTC. The chain carries TRBV10-2 and TRBJ1-2; 7 bases are shared with TRBD1. V was clipped by 3 bases and J by 7 bases; unmatched bases: 8. CDR1 and CDR2 from the germline V gene are WSHSY and SAAADI. CDR3 length equals 14 residues.

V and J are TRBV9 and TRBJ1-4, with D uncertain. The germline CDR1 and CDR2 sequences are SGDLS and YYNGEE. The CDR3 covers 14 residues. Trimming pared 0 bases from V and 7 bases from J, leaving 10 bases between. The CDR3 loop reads CASSVAWAGEKLFF. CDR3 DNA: TGTGCCAGCAGCGTAGCCTGGGCGGGTGAAAAACTGTTTTTT.